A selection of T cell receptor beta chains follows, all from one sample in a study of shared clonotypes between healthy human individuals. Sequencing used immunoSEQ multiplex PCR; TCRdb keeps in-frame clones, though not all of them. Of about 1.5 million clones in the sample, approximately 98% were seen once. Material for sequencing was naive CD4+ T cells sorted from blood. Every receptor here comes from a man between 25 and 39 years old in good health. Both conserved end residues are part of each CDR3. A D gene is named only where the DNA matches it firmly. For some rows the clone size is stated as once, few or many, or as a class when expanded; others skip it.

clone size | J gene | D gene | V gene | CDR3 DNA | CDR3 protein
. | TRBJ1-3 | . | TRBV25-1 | TGTGCCAGCAGAGCCTCTGGAAACACCATATATTTT | CASRASGNTIYF
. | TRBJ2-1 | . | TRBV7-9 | TGTGCCAGCAGCTTAGCGGGTGGGTCCAGCTCCTACAATGAGCAGTTCTTC | CASSLAGGSSSYNEQFF
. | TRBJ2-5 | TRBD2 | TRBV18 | TGTGCCAGCTCACCACCCCAGACTAGCGGGAGGCCGGAGACCCAGTACTTC | CASSPPQTSGRPETQYF
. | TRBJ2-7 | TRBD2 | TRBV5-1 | TGCGCCAGCAGCAACAGGGAGGAGGTAGCGGGAGGGCACTACGAGCAGTACTTC | CASSNREEVAGGHYEQYF
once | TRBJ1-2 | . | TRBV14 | TGTGCCAGCAGCCAAGGGTTCACGGTAGATAATGGCTACACCTTC | CASSQGFTVDNGYTF
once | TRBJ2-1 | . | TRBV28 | TGTGCCAGCAGCTCCCGCCGGGACAATTTCAATGAGCAGTTCTTC | CASSSRRDNFNEQFF
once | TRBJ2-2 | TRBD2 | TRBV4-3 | TGCGCCAGCAGCCCAACCGTGCTTAGCGGGAGGGGCCGGGGGGAGCTGTTTTTT | CASSPTVLSGRGRGELFF
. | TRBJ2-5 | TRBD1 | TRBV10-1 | TGCGCCAGCAGTGAGTCTCGATTAGGTTTACAGGGGTCCGGGGAGACCCAGTACTTC | CASSESRLGLQGSGETQYF
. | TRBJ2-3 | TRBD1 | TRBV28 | TGTGCCAGCAGTTTATGGACAGGGGGCCGTAGGAATACGCAGTATTTT | CASSLWTGGRRNTQYF
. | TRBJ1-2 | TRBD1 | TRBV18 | TGTGCCAGCTCAGAATGGACAGGGTCTGGCTACACCTTC | CASSEWTGSGYTF
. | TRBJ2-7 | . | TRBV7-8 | TGTGCCAGCAGCGGCCGGGACTGGACCTACGAGCAGTACTTC | CASSGRDWTYEQYF
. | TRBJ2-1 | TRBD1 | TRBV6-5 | TGTGCCAGCCGCATGGACAGGGTGGTCCATGAGCAGTTCTTC | CASRMDRVVHEQFF
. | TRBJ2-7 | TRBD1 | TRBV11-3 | TGTGCCAGCAGCTTAGGTGGACAGGAGTACGAGCAGTACTTC | CASSLGGQEYEQYF
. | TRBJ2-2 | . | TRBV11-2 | TGTGCCAGCAGCACGGACACCGGGGAGCTGTTTTTT | CASSTDTGELFF
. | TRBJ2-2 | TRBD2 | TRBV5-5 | TGTGCCAGCAGCATAATGGCGGGGGTTAACGGGGAGCTGTTTTTT | CASSIMAGVNGELFF
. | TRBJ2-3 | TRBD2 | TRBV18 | TGTGCCAGCTCACCTTATGTACTTCTAGCGGCTACTAGCACAGATACGCAGTATTTT | CASSPYVLLAATSTDTQYF
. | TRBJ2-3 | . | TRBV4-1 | TGCGCCAGCAGCCAAGATGGGGCAAGCACAGATACGCAGTATTTT | CASSQDGASTDTQYF
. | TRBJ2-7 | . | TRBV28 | TGTGCCAGCACCGCCGGCCCCGTGTTTAAAGCCGAGCAGTACTTC | CASTAGPVFKAEQYF
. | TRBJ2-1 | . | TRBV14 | TGTGCCAGCAGCCAAGGTGGGCTACCGGGAGTTTACAATGAGCAGTTCTTC | CASSQGGLPGVYNEQFF
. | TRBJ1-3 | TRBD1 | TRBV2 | TGTGCCAGCGTATCGGGACAGGGTGTTAGAAACACCATATATTTT | CASVSGQGVRNTIYF
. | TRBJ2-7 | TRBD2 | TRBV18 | TGTGCCAGCTCACCCCCGGGACTAGCGACCCTCGAGCAGTACTTC | CASSPPGLATLEQYF
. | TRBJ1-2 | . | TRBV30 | TGTGCCTGGAGTGTATCTAGGCCTATCGTTTATGGCTACACCTTC | CAWSVSRPIVYGYTF
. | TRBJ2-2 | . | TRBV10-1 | TGCGCCAGCAGTGCGGGGAGAACTTTAGGGCTGTTTTTT | CASSAGRTLGLFF
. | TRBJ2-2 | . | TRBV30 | TGTGCCTGGAGTACGTCGGCAGGGAACACCGGGGAGCTGTTTTTT | CAWSTSAGNTGELFF
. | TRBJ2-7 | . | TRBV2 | TGTGCCAGCACTGGTCGGACGGGAGCGGACGAGCAGTACTTC | CASTGRTGADEQYF
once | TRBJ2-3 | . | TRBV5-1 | TGCGCCAGCAGCTTGGCTAGCACAGATACGCAGTATTTT | CASSLASTDTQYF
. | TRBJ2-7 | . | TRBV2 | TGTGCCAGCAGGGCCGGACTAACCTACGAGCAGTACTTC | CASRAGLTYEQYF
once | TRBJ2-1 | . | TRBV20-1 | TGCAGTGCTAGCTCCTACAATGAGCAGTTCTTC | CSASSYNEQFF
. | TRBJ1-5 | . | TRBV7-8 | TGTGCCAGCAGCCCGACGGGGACAAGGAGCAATCAGCCCCAGCATTTT | CASSPTGTRSNQPQHF
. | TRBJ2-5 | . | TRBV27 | TGTGCCAGCAGGCGCGGAGCATCGTACCAAGAGACCCAGTACTTC | CASRRGASYQETQYF
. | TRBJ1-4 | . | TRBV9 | TGTGCCAGCAGCCCAAAAGGCCTTCCCCACGAAAAACTGTTTTTT | CASSPKGLPHEKLFF
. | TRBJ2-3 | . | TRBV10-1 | TGCGCCAGCAGTGAGTCGCCGAACACAGATACGCAGTATTTT | CASSESPNTDTQYF
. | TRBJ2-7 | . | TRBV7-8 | TGTGCCAGCAGCTTATTTCAGAACTCCTACGAGCAGTACTTC | CASSLFQNSYEQYF
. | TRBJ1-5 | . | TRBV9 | TGTGCCAGCAGCGTACAGGGAGGGGATCAGCCCCAGCATTTT | CASSVQGGDQPQHF
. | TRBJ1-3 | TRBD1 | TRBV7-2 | TGTGCCAGTACCCCGGGAAGGGGGCGCGGAAACACCATATATTTT | CASTPGRGRGNTIYF
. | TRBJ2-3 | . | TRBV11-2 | TGTGCCAGCAGCTTAACAGGGAAACCCCCGAGAGATACGCAGTATTTT | CASSLTGKPPRDTQYF
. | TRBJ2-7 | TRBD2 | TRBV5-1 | TGCGCCAGCACCCAGACTAGCGGGAGGTATGAGCAGTACTTC | CASTQTSGRYEQYF
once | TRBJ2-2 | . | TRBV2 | TGTGCCAGCAGCGAGACACACTCTACCGGGGAGCTGTTTTTT | CASSETHSTGELFF